The clone carrying this T cell receptor (beta chain) was seen just once. The sample belongs to a study of blood T cell repertoires in COVID-19. Looking at the study overall: The study drew acute and convalescent COVID-19 samples from the United States, Italy and Spain. T cells, B-cell-depleted T cells, or PBMCs provided the cDNA or gDNA that served as material.

Methods used by the authors: Reference gene primers were amplified, and this amplification served to estimate nucleated cell counts. Profiled with immunoSEQ multiplex PCR; TCRdb holds only in-frame clones, not every one. That table is the source of V, J and clone size, and D and trimming were worked out from the DNA. The profile shows tens of thousands of clones, about 80% of them singletons. V gave up 2 bases and J gave up 5 bases; unmatched junction bases: 6. CDR3 length equals 16 residues. The germline gives CDR1 MNHEY, CDR2 SVGEGT. Specimen: peripheral blood. The clonotype was recovered from a woman in her seventies with acute or convalescent COVID-19. The chain has TRBV6-2 or TRBV6-3 and TRBJ2-2, with 9 bases lining up with TRBD2. Here the CDR3 DNA reads TGTGCCAGCAGTTACGGGCTAGCGGGGAGAACCGGGGAGCTGTTTTTT. Amino acids: CASSYGLAGRTGELFF.